This TCR beta chain was captured in a study of blood T cell repertoires in COVID-19. Study details: The samples span acute and convalescent COVID-19 from the United States, Italy and Spain. PBMCs, B-cell-depleted T cells, or T cells provided the cDNA or gDNA that made up the material.

Germline trimming cut 3 bases from V and 5 bases from J; bases unmatched to any gene: 19. The germline V gene has CDR1 SGHRS and CDR2 YFSETQ. This CDR3 is built from 18 residues. Original methodology: Using reference gene primer amplification, nucleated cell counts were estimated. Sequencing was performed with immunoSEQ multiplex PCR; in TCRdb, only in-frame clones are kept and a portion is missing. D and trimming were read from the DNA, whereas the V and J calls and clone size are those reported in that table. The table shows about 120,000 clones, with around four fifths occurring only once. The sample consisted of peripheral blood. The chain uses TRBV5-1 and TRBJ2-7; 8 nucleotides align to TRBD2. This TCR derives from a man aged 25 to 40 with acute or convalescent COVID-19. The CDR3 coding sequence is TGCGCCAGCAGCTGGGGGCCCGGCGGGGGGCGTCTGCAGGACGAGCAGTACTTC. This encodes CASSWGPGGGRLQDEQYF.